Sequencing of this T cell receptor (beta chain) was carried out in a study of cytomegalovirus exposure and HLA in healthy donors. Study-wide points: Association of 17,000 or so TCR beta sequences with HLA alleles was found at 0.05 false discovery rate in a later analysis.

V was pared by 0 bases and J by 0 bases, with 12 bases between. This CDR3 spans 17 amino acids. Germline V gene sequence: CDR1 MNHNS, CDR2 SASEGT. PCR primers comprised 60 Vbeta and 13 Jbeta primers. The data were produced by immunoSEQ multiplex PCR, yet TCRdb's version contains in-frame clones alone and is incomplete. In the table there are about 230,000 clones, around 88% of which are singletons. In its sample, this clone was seen once. Its antigen remains unknown. Source material: PBMCs. V usage is TRBV6-1 and J usage is TRBJ2-1, with D possibly TRBD2 on 7 matching bases. This receptor was obtained from a young woman in good health and CMV-seronegative. The chain's CDR3 is CASSEARGASSYNEQFF. The CDR3 DNA reads TGTGCCAGCAGTGAAGCTCGGGGGGCCTCCTCCTACAATGAGCAGTTCTTC.